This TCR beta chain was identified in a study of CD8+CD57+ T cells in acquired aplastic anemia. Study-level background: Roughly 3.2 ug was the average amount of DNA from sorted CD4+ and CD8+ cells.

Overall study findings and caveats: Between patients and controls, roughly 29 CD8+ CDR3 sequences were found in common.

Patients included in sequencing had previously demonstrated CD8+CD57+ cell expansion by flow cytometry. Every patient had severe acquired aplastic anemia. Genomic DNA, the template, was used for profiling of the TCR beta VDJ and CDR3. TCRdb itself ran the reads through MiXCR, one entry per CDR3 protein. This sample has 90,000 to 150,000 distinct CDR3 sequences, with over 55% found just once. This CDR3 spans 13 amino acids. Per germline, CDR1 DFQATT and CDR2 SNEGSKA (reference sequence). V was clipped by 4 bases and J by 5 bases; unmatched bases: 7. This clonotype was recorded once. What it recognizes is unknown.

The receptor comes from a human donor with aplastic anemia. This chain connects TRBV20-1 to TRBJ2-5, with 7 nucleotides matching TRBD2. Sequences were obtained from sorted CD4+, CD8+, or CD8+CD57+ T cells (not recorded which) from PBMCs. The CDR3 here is CSAKGLGGETQYF. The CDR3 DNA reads TGCAGTGCTAAAGGACTAGGTGGGGAGACCCAGTACTTC.